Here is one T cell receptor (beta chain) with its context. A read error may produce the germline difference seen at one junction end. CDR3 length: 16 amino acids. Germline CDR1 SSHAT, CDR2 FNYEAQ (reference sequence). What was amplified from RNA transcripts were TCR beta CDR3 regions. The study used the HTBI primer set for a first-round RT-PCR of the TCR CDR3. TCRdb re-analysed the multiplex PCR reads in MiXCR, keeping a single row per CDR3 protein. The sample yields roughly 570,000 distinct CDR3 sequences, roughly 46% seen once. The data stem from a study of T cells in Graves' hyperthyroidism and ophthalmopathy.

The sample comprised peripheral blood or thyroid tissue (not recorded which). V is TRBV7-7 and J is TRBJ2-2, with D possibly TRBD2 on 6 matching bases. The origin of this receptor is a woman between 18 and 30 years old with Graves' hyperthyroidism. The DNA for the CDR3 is TGTGCTAGCAGCGAGGGTGAACCGGGAGAGTCCGGGGAGCTGTTTTTT. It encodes CASSEGEPGESGELFF.